Given below is one T cell receptor beta chain in context. The antigen is undetermined. The data stem from a study of T cell responses to AZD1222 COVID-19 vaccine. On the study more broadly: The study pooled second doses at about 4 or about 12 weeks. Findings and limits, study-wide: Along spike, vaccine-associated CD4 TCRs were found throughout, with dominance at 160-218 and 743-854. White British donors predominated, females outnumbered males, and clonal diversity was possibly underestimated. Once two AZD1222 doses were given, Spike-specific TCR breadth and depth went up.

TCRdb keeps only in-frame clones here, not all; method: immunoSEQ multiplex PCR. The sample holds about 100,000 clones, about 93% seen once. Germline V gene data show CDR1 as MNHEY and CDR2 as SVGAGI. The CDR3 covers 15 residues. The trim removed 0 bases at V and 11 bases at J, leaving 5 bases unmatched. Source: peripheral blood, taken on day 0 of AZD1222 vaccination. This TCR was recovered from an adult in good health. The chain has TRBV6-5 and TRBJ1-6; TRBD1 agrees at 9 bases. The CDR3 sequence: CASSYSDRGNTPLHF. The CDR3 nucleotides read TGTGCCAGCAGTTACTCTGACAGGGGGAACACACCCCTCCACTTT.